The 3 T cell receptor beta chains listed next were all sequenced from one sample in a study of blood T cells in healthy people across ages. Combining a sample-barcoded 5' primer with a J-beta primer mix, a second PCR ran for roughly 7 to 11 cycles. MiXCR was run by TCRdb on the 5' RACE reads, yielding one entry per CDR3 protein. Here the sample spans 1.5 million to 1.8 million distinct CDR3 sequences, approximately 43% being singletons. The sequenced sample was blood. Receptors originate from a woman under 30 in good health.

The V gene is TRBV7-2, the J gene TRBJ2-7; 9 bases line up with TRBD2. The tail of the sequence fits TRBJ2-5 better, so the J call may be wrong. Germline values: CDR1 SGHTA, CDR2 FQGNSA. The CDR3 sequence is 16 residues long. The CDR3 DNA reads as TGTGCCAGCAGCTTACGGCTAGCGGGGCGACAAGAGACCCAGTACTTC. Encoded protein: CASSLRLAGRQETQYF.

With respect to this clonotype: A much larger clone differs by one base, so this may be a read error. For the CDR3, the DNA is TGTGCCAGCATCCTAATGGGGGACGCGCAGCCCCAGCATTTT. This codes for CASILMGDAQPQHF. The V call is TRBV6-1, the J call TRBJ1-5; D perhaps matches TRBD1 (5 bases). Germline V gene sequence: CDR1 MNHNS, CDR2 SASEGT. The CDR3 runs 14 residues. V was clipped by 7 bases and J by 7 bases, with 17 bases between them.

There are a few counts of this clonotype. The genes are TRBV9 and TRBJ2-1, with D possibly TRBD1 on 6 matching bases. Trimming took 3 bases from V and 3 from J, leaving 10 bases between them. The CDR3 spans 14 residues. The germline gives CDR1 SGDLS, CDR2 YYNGEE. CDR3 coding DNA: TGTGCCAGCAGCGCCACAGGGCTCTACAATGAGCAGTTCTTC. Its translation: CASSATGLYNEQFF.